Following are 28 T cell receptor beta chains from one sample sequenced in a study of shared clonotypes between healthy human individuals. TCRdb's copy holds only in-frame clones and misses some; the assay was immunoSEQ multiplex PCR. The sample includes 600,000 to 700,000 clones, 55% to 85% of them seen just once. The sequencing sample was made of memory CD4+ T cells sorted from blood. Noted subset: CD45RA-negative fraction. These receptors were taken from a young woman in good health.

About this clone: A read error is likely here: a far larger clone is one base away. The rearrangement links TRBV27 to TRBJ2-3; D unclear. CDR3 length equals 11 residues. Germline CDR1 MNHEY, CDR2 SMNVEV (reference sequence). The V end lost 3 bases, the J end lost 4 bases, and 2 bases lay between the germline ends. The CDR3 region has the DNA TGTGCCAGCAGTTTCGCAGATACGCAGTATTTT. Translation: CASSFADTQYF.

The rearrangement joins TRBV5-1 to TRBJ2-1, with D unresolved. The CDR3 is 14 residues long. Germline V lookup: CDR1 SGHRS, CDR2 YFSETQ. Trimming cost V 4 bases and J 5 bases, with 13 bases left between them. As DNA, the CDR3 is TGCGCCAGCAGCCCGACCGAAACAGACAATGAGCAGTTCTTC. Translation: CASSPTETDNEQFF.

The rearrangement links TRBV10-3 to TRBJ2-1; 8 nucleotides line up with TRBD1. Germline-derived CDR1 and CDR2 are ENHRY and SYGVKD. The length of the CDR3 is 15 residues. The V gene end was trimmed by 3 bases and the J gene end by 1 base; junction bases not matched to a gene: 2. The CDR3 loop is CAISDDRGSYNEQFF. The CDR3 bases are TGTGCCATCAGTGACGACAGGGGTTCCTACAATGAGCAGTTCTTC.

V and J are TRBV28 and TRBJ1-3; D is undetermined. Trimming removed 4 bases from V and 0 bases from J, with 10 bases in between. From germline, CDR1 is MDHEN and CDR2 SYDVKM. The CDR3 has 15 residues. The CDR3 DNA follows: TGTGCCAGCAGTTCCTTCACCTACTCTGGAAACACCATATATTTT. This encodes CASSSFTYSGNTIYF. The variable domain in full, with the rest retrieved from reference TRBV28 and TRBJ1-3, is DVKVTQSSRYLVKRTGEKVFLECVQDMDHENMFWYRQDPGLGLRLIYFSYDVKMKEKGDIPEGYSVSREKKERFSLILESASTNQTSMYLCASSSFTYSGNTIYFGEGSWLTVV.

The sample holds a few counts of this clone. The V call is TRBV5-8, the J call TRBJ1-4; 11 nucleotides line up with TRBD1. Losses at the gene ends were 4 bases for V and 10 bases for J; bases not matched to a gene: 9. The CDR3 extends over 15 amino acids. Germline lookup yields CDR1 SGHTS and CDR2 YDEGEE. The CDR3 DNA follows: TGTGCCAGCAGCGGGGGACAGGGGGGACAAGGAAAACTGTTTTTT. Translating gives CASSGGQGGQGKLFF.

This clone appeared a few times. V is TRBV4-1 and J is TRBJ2-4, with 10 positions matching TRBD2. V lost 0 bases, J lost 9 bases, and 5 bases stayed unmatched. The germline V gene has CDR1 MGHRA and CDR2 YSYEKL. The CDR3 runs to 15 residues. The CDR3 DNA reads TGCGCCAGCAGCCAAGAACGGACTAGCGGAAGCATTCAGTACTTC. It translates to CASSQERTSGSIQYF.

The table lists this clone with many counts. V gene TRBV2 combines with J gene TRBJ2-7, with 7 bases fitting TRBD1. Trimming removed 6 bases from V and 2 bases from J; junction bases left unmatched: 7. CDR3 length equals 14 residues. The V gene's germline CDR1 is SNHLY and CDR2 FYNNEI. The CDR3 spells CASRASGGTYEQYF. The CDR3 coding sequence is TGTGCCAGCAGAGCTTCAGGGGGTACCTACGAGCAGTACTTC.

The chain uses TRBV27 and TRBJ1-1, with D possibly being TRBD1 (6 bases). This CDR3 is 16 amino acids long. Germline lookup yields CDR1 MNHEY and CDR2 SMNVEV (reference sequence). V shed 0 bases and J shed 4 bases, with 15 bases lying between them. CDR3 region: CASSLSLQGRGTEAFF. CDR3 sequence (DNA): TGTGCCAGCAGTTTATCGTTACAGGGAAGGGGCACTGAAGCTTTCTTT.

The chain carries TRBV29-1 and TRBJ2-1; no clear D. The CDR3 is 12 residues long. The germline V gene encodes CDR1 SQVTM and CDR2 ANQGSEA. V was cut by 5 bases and J by 11 bases, with 16 bases left in between. CDR3 sequence (DNA): TGCAGCGTTAGCCCGACCGAAAGAAAGCAGTTCTTC. Protein: CSVSPTERKQFF.

The chain recombines TRBV30 with TRBJ2-2; D is ambiguous. V was clipped by 0 bases and J by 5 bases, with 16 bases between them. The V gene's germline CDR1 is GTSNPN and CDR2 SVGIG (reference sequence). This CDR3 has 16 residues. CDR3 coding DNA: TGTGCCTGGAGTGTAGGGCAACCCGAGAGAACCGGGGAGCTGTTTTTT. Translated, it gives CAWSVGQPERTGELFF. The full variable domain, in which reference TRBV30 and TRBJ2-2 provide the parts outside the CDR3, is SQTIHQWPATLVQPVGSPLSLECTVEGTSNPNLYWYRQAAGRGLQLLFYSVGIGQISSEVPQNLSASRPQDRQFILSSKKLLLSDSGFYLCAWSVGQPERTGELFFGEGSRLTVL.

The V gene is TRBV6-6, the J gene TRBJ1-3, with TRBD1 matching over 11 bases. V dropped 2 bases and J dropped 7; count of bases not matched to a gene: 4. Germline CDR1 is MNHNY and CDR2 is SVGAGI (reference sequence). The CDR3 is 15 amino acids. CDR3 in DNA: TGTGCCAGCAGTTACAAGGGACAGGGGGACAACACCATATATTTT. This gives the protein CASSYKGQGDNTIYF.

The chain carries TRBV28 and TRBJ2-1; tentatively, D is TRBD1 (6 bases). Germline-derived CDR1 and CDR2 are MDHEN and SYDVKM. The CDR3 consists of 15 residues. Trimming took 2 bases from V and 1 from J, leaving 9 bases between them. DNA for the CDR3: TGTGCCAGCAGTTTAGATCAGGGGTCCTACAATGAGCAGTTCTTC. Encoded protein: CASSLDQGSYNEQFF.

The chain combines TRBV28 with TRBJ2-1; 10 nucleotides align to TRBD2. This CDR3 is built from 20 residues. V lost 6 bases to trimming and J lost 4 bases; unmatched junction nucleotides: 21. Germline V CDR1 and CDR2: MDHEN, SYDVKM. The DNA for the CDR3 is TGTGCCAGCAGGACCGGGACTAGCGATTTACGCTTTCGGGGTTACAATGAGCAGTTCTTC. Translated, it gives CASRTGTSDLRFRGYNEQFF.

This rearrangement joins TRBV15 to TRBJ2-1; D tentatively fits TRBD1 or TRBD2 (5 bases each). The CDR3 sequence is 15 residues long. CDR1 is LNHNV and CDR2 is YYDKDF in the germline V gene (reference sequence). The V end was cut by 3 bases, the J end by 4 bases, with 13 bases between. The CDR3 protein is CATSRTGTGYNEQFF. CDR3 bases: TGTGCCACCAGCAGGACCGGGACCGGATACAATGAGCAGTTCTTC.

V gene TRBV28 combines with J gene TRBJ2-5; 7 bases agree with TRBD2. Trimming cost V 5 bases and J 1 base; bases outside gene matches: 10. Germline CDR1 and CDR2: MDHEN and SYDVKM. This CDR3 has 16 residues. CDR3 protein: CASSPIPTSSQETQYF. The DNA of the CDR3 is TGTGCCAGCAGTCCCATCCCGACTAGCAGCCAAGAGACCCAGTACTTC.

The chain uses TRBV6-5 and TRBJ2-5, with 7 bases matching TRBD2. The CDR3 extends over 15 amino acids. With V trimmed by 8 bases and J by 1 base, 10 bases remained unmatched. In germline, CDR1 is MNHEY, CDR2 SVGAGI. The CDR3 reads CASRGGGASQETQYF. CDR3 DNA sequence: TGTGCCAGCCGCGGGGGAGGGGCGTCCCAAGAGACCCAGTACTTC.

CDR3 sequence reads: CASTSQGRGYTF. The CDR3 region has the DNA TGTGCCAGCACCTCACAGGGGAGGGGCTACACCTTC. The rearrangement uses TRBV27 and TRBJ1-2, with 7 bases aligning to TRBD1. V dropped 7 bases and J dropped 8; count of bases not matched to a gene: 7. CDR3 length: 12 residues. In germline, CDR1 is MNHEY, CDR2 SMNVEV (reference sequence).

J is TRBJ1-2 and V is TRBV4-1, with 12 bases lining up with TRBD1. The CDR3 has 16 residues. CDR1 MGHRA and CDR2 YSYEKL come from the germline V gene. V was clipped by 4 bases and J by 4 bases; unmatched bases: 7. The CDR3 protein is CASSPFGTGGLYGYTF. In DNA form, the CDR3 reads TGCGCCAGCAGCCCCTTCGGGACAGGGGGCCTCTATGGCTACACCTTC.

V and J are TRBV5-4 and TRBJ2-5; 13 bases fit TRBD2. Germline CDR1 is SGHNT and CDR2 is YYREEE (reference sequence). Trimming took 4 bases from V and 0 from J; bases not matched to a gene: 3. The CDR3 extends over 16 amino acids. This CDR3 reads CASSTGTSGDQETQYF. CDR3 in DNA: TGTGCCAGCAGCACTGGGACTAGCGGGGACCAAGAGACCCAGTACTTC.

This clone was observed a few times. A junction boundary mismatches the germline segment, possibly from a read error. This rearrangement joins TRBV5-4 to TRBJ1-4; D gene unclear. Germline CDR1 reads SGHNT; CDR2 reads YYREEE (reference sequence). This CDR3 is built from 13 residues. DNA for the CDR3: TGTGCCAGCAGTTTGGAAAGGGCTTCCTTACTGTTTTTT. This codes for CASSLERASLLFF.

This chain uses TRBV19 with TRBJ1-5; D remains ambiguous. The germline V gene has CDR1 LNHDA and CDR2 SQIVND (reference sequence). The CDR3 is 14 amino acids. The ends were cut back, 1 base at V and 4 bases at J, with 8 bases in the middle. The CDR3 DNA follows: TGTGCCAGTAGTATAGGCACGAAAAATCAGCCCCAGCATTTT. Its protein is CASSIGTKNQPQHF.

This clone was counted a few times. In nucleotides, the CDR3 is TGTGCCACCAGCAGGGGACCGAGGGAGCAGTTCTTC. It specifies CATSRGPREQFF. The V call is TRBV15, the J call TRBJ2-1, with D perhaps TRBD1 or TRBD2 (5 bases each). Germline V lookup: CDR1 LNHNV, CDR2 YYDKDF (reference sequence). The CDR3 consists of 12 residues. The V and J ends lost 3 bases and 10 bases respectively, with 10 bases between them.

The V and J genes are TRBV29-1 and TRBJ2-3; perhaps TRBD1 as D (5 bases). V was pared by 3 bases and J by 1 base, with 11 bases between. The CDR3 extends over 14 amino acids. Germline V gene sequence: CDR1 SQVTM, CDR2 ANQGSEA. The CDR3 region has the DNA TGCAGCGTTGACCCATTACAGGGCACAGATACGCAGTATTTT. It encodes CSVDPLQGTDTQYF.

This clone was observed a handful of times. This chain joins TRBV10-3 and TRBJ1-4, with D perhaps matching TRBD1 (6 bases). CDR1 and CDR2 from the germline V gene are ENHRY and SYGVKD. This CDR3 has 15 amino acids. V was clipped by 0 bases and J by 5 bases, with 10 bases between them. CDR3 sequence reads: CAISESWQGNEKLFF. The DNA for the CDR3 is TGTGCCATCAGTGAGTCGTGGCAGGGGAATGAAAAACTGTTTTTT.

V and J are TRBV18 and TRBJ2-2; perhaps D is TRBD1 or TRBD2 (6 bases each). The CDR3 is made up of 18 amino acids. From germline, CDR1 is KGHSH and CDR2 LQKENI. V lost 3 bases to trimming and J lost 7 bases, with 24 bases between them. CDR3 in DNA: TGTGCCAGCTCACCTCCGCTGCCCTGGACGGAGGGGGACGGGGAGCTGTTTTTT. Its translation is CASSPPLPWTEGDGELFF.

This chain links TRBV5-1 with TRBJ2-5; 11 bases align to TRBD2. The CDR3 consists of 16 residues. CDR1 and CDR2 (germline): SGHRS, YFSETQ. The V and J ends lost 4 bases and 5 bases, in that order; junction bases with no gene match: 10. This chain's CDR3 is CASSRETSGTRETQYF. The CDR3 DNA reads TGCGCCAGCAGCCGAGAGACTAGCGGGACGCGGGAGACCCAGTACTTC.

This clone was counted a few times. Other DNA sequences from this sample encode an identical CDR3 as well. The chain combines TRBV5-1 with TRBJ2-1; TRBD2 agrees at 8 bases. Trimming cost V 0 bases and J 4 bases; bases outside gene matches: 3. Germline assignment: CDR1 SGHRS and CDR2 YFSETQ. This CDR3 has 15 residues. The DNA of the CDR3 is TGCGCCAGCAGCTTGGACACTAGCGGATACAATGAGCAGTTCTTC. Amino acids: CASSLDTSGYNEQFF.

The CDR3 bases are TGTGCCAGCAGCCGCCCGCGGGTGGACTATGGCTACACCTTC. Translating it yields CASSRPRVDYGYTF. The rearrangement links TRBV5-6 to TRBJ1-2; D remains ambiguous. There are 14 residues in the CDR3. Germline V gene sequence: CDR1 SGHDT, CDR2 YYEEEE. Trimming stripped 4 bases from V and 3 bases from J, with 13 bases between. Combining the CDR3 with reference TRBV5-6 and TRBJ1-2 gives the whole variable domain DAGVTQSPTHLIKTRGQQVTLRCSPKSGHDTVSWYQQALGQGPQFIFQYYEEEERQRGNFPDRFSGHQFPNYSSELNVNALLLGDSALYLCASSRPRVDYGYTFGSGTRLTVV.